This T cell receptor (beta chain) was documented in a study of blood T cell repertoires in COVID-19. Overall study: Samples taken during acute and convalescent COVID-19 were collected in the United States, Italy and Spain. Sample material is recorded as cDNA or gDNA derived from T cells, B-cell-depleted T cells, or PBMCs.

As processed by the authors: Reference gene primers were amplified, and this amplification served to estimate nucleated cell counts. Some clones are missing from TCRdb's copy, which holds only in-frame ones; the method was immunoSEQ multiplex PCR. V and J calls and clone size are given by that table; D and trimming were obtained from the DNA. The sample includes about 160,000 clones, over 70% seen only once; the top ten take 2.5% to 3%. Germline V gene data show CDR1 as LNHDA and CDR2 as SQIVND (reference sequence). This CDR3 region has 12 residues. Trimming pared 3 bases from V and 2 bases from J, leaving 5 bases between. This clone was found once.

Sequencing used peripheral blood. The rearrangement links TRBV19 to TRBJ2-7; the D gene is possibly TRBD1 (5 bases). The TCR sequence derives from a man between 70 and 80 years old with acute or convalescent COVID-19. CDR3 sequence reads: CASSMGPYEQYF. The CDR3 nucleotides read TGTGCCAGTAGTATGGGGCCCTACGAGCAGTACTTC.